This T cell receptor (beta chain) was sequenced in a study of human T cells and chemical hapten exposure. CDR1 LNHDA and CDR2 SQIVND come from the germline V gene (reference sequence). The V and J ends lost 5 bases and 7 bases, in that order; junction bases with no gene match: 7. The CDR3 spans 15 residues. TCRdb fed the RACE reads into MiXCR, producing one record per CDR3 protein. The repertoire holds some 120,000 distinct CDR3 sequences, with approximately 9% as singletons. Findings and caveats of the study: TCRs above 1 in 1000 frequency stayed constant with DPC sensitization.

There are a few counts of this clonotype. Its antigen is not identified. As for time point: healthy volunteer bleed at 2 weeks. The study extracted total RNA from unfractionated whole blood. The sequence was collected from a male donor in good health. Some clones in this sample may be carry-over from other donors' samples. V and J are TRBV19 and TRBJ2-1; 11 positions match TRBD2. The sequenced material came from whole blood. The chain's CDR3 is CASSHTSGSKNEQFF. CDR3 DNA: TGTGCCAGTAGTCATACTAGCGGGAGTAAAAATGAGCAGTTCTTC.